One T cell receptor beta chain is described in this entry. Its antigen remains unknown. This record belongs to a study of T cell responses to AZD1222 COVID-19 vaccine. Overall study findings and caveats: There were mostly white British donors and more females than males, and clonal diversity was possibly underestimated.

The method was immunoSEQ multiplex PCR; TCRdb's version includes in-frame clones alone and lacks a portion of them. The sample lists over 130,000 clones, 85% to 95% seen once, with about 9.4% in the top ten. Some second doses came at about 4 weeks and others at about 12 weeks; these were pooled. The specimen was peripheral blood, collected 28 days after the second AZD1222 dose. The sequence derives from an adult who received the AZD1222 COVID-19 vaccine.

CDR3 protein: CATSRGRELATDTQYF. DNA of the CDR3: TGTGCCACCAGCAGAGGGCGGGAACTAGCAACAGATACGCAGTATTTT. The rearrangement uses TRBV15 and TRBJ2-3; TRBD2 is a possible D gene (6 bases). V lost 1 base, J lost 3 bases, and 14 bases lay in between. This CDR3 region has 16 residues. In germline, CDR1 is LNHNV, CDR2 YYDKDF (reference sequence).